A selection of T cell receptor beta chains follows, all from one sample in a study of cytomegalovirus exposure and HLA in healthy donors. Clones were read by immunoSEQ multiplex PCR, and TCRdb kept only the in-frame ones, dropping some. The sample consists of fewer than 95,000 clones, just over 75% of them appearing once. The specimen was PBMCs. These receptors came from a man younger than 45 in good health and CMV-seronegative. CDR3s include the opening cysteine and the closing phenylalanine or tryptophan. Each record gives: V gene, clone size, D gene, J gene, CDR3 DNA, CDR3 protein. D genes are given only for firm matches. Only part of the rows carry a size: once, few, many, or a class if the clone is expanded.

>TRBV27|.|TRBD1|TRBJ1-5
TGTGCCAGCAGTTTTATCGCACCGGGACAGGGGGCATATCAGCCCCAGCATTTT
CASSFIAPGQGAYQPQHF
>TRBV5-1|.|.|TRBJ1-2
TGCGCCAGCAGCTTGGGGAGACGAGAGACCTATGGCTACACCTTC
CASSLGRRETYGYTF
>TRBV5-1|.|TRBD1|TRBJ1-1
TGCGCCAGCAGCCTGACAGGGGGGAACACTGAAGCTTTCTTT
CASSLTGGNTEAFF
>TRBV21-1|.|.|TRBJ2-3
TGTGCCAGCAGCAAACCGACTCAGTTGCAGTATTTT
CASSKPTQLQYF
>TRBV6-5|.|TRBD1|TRBJ2-5
TGTGCCAGCAGTTACTCACAGGGGGAGTGGGAGACCCAGTACTTC
CASSYSQGEWETQYF
>TRBV11-3|.|.|TRBJ1-1
TGTGCCAGCAGCCCGGAGGAATCTTCGGGGACTTTCTTT
CASSPEESSGTFF
>TRBV4-3|once|TRBD2|TRBJ2-1
TGCGCCAGCAGCCAAGATGCGGGGGCCTACAATGAGCAGTTCTTC
CASSQDAGAYNEQFF
>TRBV28|.|TRBD2|TRBJ2-5
TGTGCCAGCAGTCCCCTGCCGTCTCGCTGGACTAGCGGGGGGGAGACCCAGTACTTC
CASSPLPSRWTSGGETQYF
>TRBV5-1|.|TRBD1|TRBJ1-1
TGCGCCAGCAGCTCTAGGACAGGGAACACTGAAGCTTTCTTT
CASSSRTGNTEAFF
>TRBV5-1|.|TRBD2|TRBJ2-2
TGCGCCAGCAGCTCCGTAGCGGGGGGGCTTACCGGGGAGCTGTTTTTT
CASSSVAGGLTGELFF
>TRBV7-9|.|.|TRBJ2-5
TGTGCCAGCAGCGGTGAGGCGGGGGAGACCCAGTACTTC
CASSGEAGETQYF
>TRBV25-1|.|TRBD2|TRBJ2-3
TGTGCCAGCAGTGCCATGGGCGGGGGAGGAGATACGCAGTATTTT
CASSAMGGGGDTQYF
>TRBV19|.|.|TRBJ1-1
TGTGCCAGTAGTATGCCAGTGAACACTGAAGCTTTCTTT
CASSMPVNTEAFF
>TRBV5-6|.|.|TRBJ1-5
TGTGCCAGCAGCTTTGGGAGCTCGCATAGCAATCAGCCCCAGCATTTT
CASSFGSSHSNQPQHF